The T cell receptor beta chain under discussion was sequenced for a study of OX40 agonist ivuxolimab in advanced cancers. For context, the study as a whole: Ivuxolimab was a fully human IgG2 agonistic monoclonal antibody targeting the costimulatory receptor OX40 (CD134). Intravenous ivuxolimab was administered to patients every 2 weeks at six dose levels: 0.01, 0.1, 0.3, 1.5, 3 and 10 mg/kg. Of the roughly 52 dose-escalation patients, hepatocellular carcinoma was present in approximately 20, melanoma in around 15, renal cell carcinoma in 9 and head and neck cancer in 9. The dose-escalation cohort was over 70% male with a mean age of about 58 years, ranging from roughly 20 to 80. Prior anti-PD-1, anti-PD-L1 or anti-CTLA-4 therapy was permitted, and checkpoint inhibitors had been received by roughly 42% of dose-escalation patients. Partial responses occurred in three dose-escalation patients, of whom one had hepatocellular carcinoma and two had cutaneous melanoma. Peripheral TCRbeta sequencing aimed to test whether ivuxolimab altered TCR sequence diversity and caused clonal T-cell expansion. The paper covers the monotherapy dose-escalation part of the phase I ivuxolimab trial, which included N of about 51 patients.

Patients with a history of autoimmune disease or receiving systemic immunosuppression were excluded from the trial. Peripheral blood for TCR sequencing was collected from all dose cohorts at baseline, on cycle 4 day 1, and on cycle 7 day 1. The samples were taken from a phase I, first-in-human, multicenter, open-label dose-escalation trial of ivuxolimab. Adults with locally advanced or metastatic melanoma, renal cell, hepatocellular, or head and neck squamous cell carcinoma were enrolled in the trial. Before TCR sequencing, CD4+ T cells and CD8+ T cells from peripheral blood were sorted into separate populations. This clone was detected only a few times. Which antigen it targets is not known. Base qualities were left out, and no much larger clone turns up one base away. V was cut back by 4 bases and J by 7 bases, leaving a gap of 11 bases between them. CDR1 is given as SGHNT and CDR2 as YENEEA, both from the germline V gene. Spanning cysteine to phenylalanine, the CDR3 consists of 13 amino acids. The DNA shown is the 39-base CDR3, in frame from base 1.

The paper's findings and limits, for the study overall: Low levels of normalized T-cell clonal expansion were also shown by some nonresponding patients. At doses of 0.1 to 3.0 mg/kg, clonal expansion of both CD4+ and CD8+ T cells in blood was seen between baseline and week 6. The antigen specificity of the clonally expanded peripheral T cells was not determined. After ivuxolimab, expanded clones were on average more numerous among CD8+ T cells than among CD4+ T cells. Partial responders in the 0.1-3.0 mg/kg groups had among the lowest normalized peripheral clonal expansion, especially among CD8+ T cells.

Genomic DNA was isolated from the sorted cells so that the TCRbeta CDR3 region could be sequenced. The immunoSEQ Assay was used for sequencing of TCRbeta CDR3 regions. TCRdb stores this immuneACCESS table with in-frame sequences only. Part of the clones is absent; in the studies checked, under half of the shortfall reflects unresolved V genes, and no reason is known for the rest. The sample table shows 35,000 to 50,000 clones, and around nine tenths are seen once. Under 25% of the sample is taken by the ten largest. The chain uses TRBV11-3 and TRBJ2-1; the D gene is not confidently resolved. Here the sequenced sample was CD4+ or CD8+ T cells sorted from blood, taken in a trial of the OX40 agonist ivuxolimab. The sequence was obtained from an adult with an advanced solid tumor such as melanoma, head and neck, liver or kidney cancer. The nucleotides are TGTGCCAGCAGCTCACTATCAACGAATGAGCAGTTCTTC. The translation is CASSSLSTNEQFF.